This TCR beta chain is drawn from a study of CD8+ T cells in alopecia areata (dated by TCRdb to between 2018 and 2020). Background on the whole study: In both human patients and the C3H/HeJ mouse model, the study applied high-throughput TCRbeta sequencing to look at T cell clonal expansion in alopecia areata. Human TCRbeta sequencing covered scalp tissue and sorted CD4+ and CD8+ peripheral blood T cells from patchy and totalis/universalis alopecia areata patients and healthy controls. Clonality in the scalp was compared among normal scalp (n=4), patchy alopecia areata scalp (n=8), and alopecia totalis/universalis scalp (n=8). RNA came from the PAXgene miRNA kit for fixed scalp, the miRNeasy kit for PBMCs, and the RNeasy kit for mouse skin. immunoSEQ multiplex PCR using 35 Vbeta forward primers and 13 Jbeta reverse primers was used to amplify TCRbeta CDR3 regions. General study outcomes and caveats: Compared with normal scalp, lesional scalp had higher clonality and more expanded CD8+ clones, particularly in alopecia totalis/universalis, a pattern that suggests antigenic drive. TCR sequences shared between patients were less clear than in mice, possibly partly because of HLA diversity in the patient population. Unlike mouse skin, which is dominated by gammadelta T cells, normal human skin has resident alphabeta T cells that are also sequenced, and this complicates analysis of the scalp TCR repertoire.

This clone was detected only a few times. Its antigen is still unknown. No much larger clonotype is one base removed from it; base qualities were not supplied. V gives up 5 bases and J gives up 1 base, and the segment between their germline ends measures 7 bases. The CDR1 and CDR2 encoded by the germline V gene are SGHTA and FQGTGA. From the cysteine through the phenylalanine, the CDR3 covers 13 amino acids. Only the CDR3 part of the read is kept: 39 bases, read in frame from the first base. Libraries came from the immunoSEQ multiplex PCR assay. For TCR sequencing, RNA was extracted from every sample and reverse transcribed into cDNA to serve as template. First-strand cDNA was synthesized with SuperScript III using a 2:1 mix of oligo-dT and random hexamers. A synthetic immune receptor repertoire was used to gauge amplification bias, and whatever bias remained was removed computationally. In the original analysis: Raw reads were preprocessed for error removal, and CDR3 was defined according to IMGT conventions as running from the conserved cysteine to phenylalanine. Clonality was computed by normalizing Shannon entropy by log2 of the number of productive unique TCRs and subtracting the result from 1. CD4 or CD8 identity of scalp clones was inferred by cross-referencing scalp TCRbeta sequences with sorted blood CD4 and CD8 repertoires. TCRdb's version of the immuneACCESS table is confined to in-frame rearrangements and falls short of the full clone set. An unresolved V gene accounts for under half of the shortfall where checked; the remainder is of unknown origin. V and J calls and clone size are given by that table; D and trimming were obtained from the DNA. A total of roughly 150,000 clones appear in this sample, roughly 60% of them only once. The ten top clones hold about 4.4% of the sample.

PBMCs were isolated by density centrifugation and stained for CD3, CD4 and CD8, after which CD4+ and CD8+ T cells were sorted on a FACSAria. Unaffected controls provided scalp biopsies and blood samples. The specimen sequenced was CD4+ T cells sorted from blood. The sequence joins TRBV7-3 to TRBJ2-3; the D segment might be TRBD1 or TRBD2, since each matches 5 bases. The TCR comes from a human donor in good health. The CDR3 protein: CASSPGRTDTQYF. The DNA sequence is given as TGTGCCAGCAGCCCGGGGCGCACAGATACGCAGTATTTT.